The rows below give T cell receptor beta chains drawn from one sample of a study of blood T cell repertoires in COVID-19. Some clones are missing from TCRdb's copy, which holds only in-frame ones; the method was immunoSEQ multiplex PCR. The sample records approximately 400,000 clones, roughly 86% being singletons. Material: PBMCs or T cells enriched from blood (not recorded which). These receptors originate from a young man who had recovered from COVID-19. Both conserved end residues are part of each CDR3. The order of the fields is J gene, clone size, D gene, V gene, CDR3 protein, CDR3 DNA. A D gene is named only where the DNA matches it firmly. Where a row states a size, it is once, few, many or the class of an expanded clone; other rows omit it.

j_gene: TRBJ1-2; abundance: NA; d_gene: NA; v_gene: TRBV24-1; CDR3aa: CATSDEQGYGYTF; CDR3nt: TGTGCCACCAGTGATGAACAGGGATATGGCTACACCTTC
j_gene: TRBJ1-5; abundance: NA; d_gene: TRBD1; v_gene: TRBV10-2; CDR3aa: CASSESAERGLRQPQHF; CDR3nt: TGCGCCAGCAGTGAATCCGCGGAAAGGGGGCTTAGGCAGCCCCAGCATTTT
j_gene: TRBJ2-2; abundance: NA; d_gene: NA; v_gene: TRBV27; CDR3aa: CASSFGGTANTGELFF; CDR3nt: TGTGCCAGCAGTTTCGGAGGGACAGCGAACACCGGGGAGCTGTTTTTT
j_gene: TRBJ2-1; abundance: NA; d_gene: TRBD1; v_gene: TRBV6-5; CDR3aa: CASSLTGGVYNEQFF; CDR3nt: TGTGCCAGCAGTCTGACAGGGGGGGTCTACAATGAGCAGTTCTTC
j_gene: TRBJ1-5; abundance: NA; d_gene: NA; v_gene: TRBV6-5; CDR3aa: CASRPRVNSNQPQHF; CDR3nt: TGTGCCAGCAGACCCAGGGTAAATAGCAATCAGCCCCAGCATTTT
j_gene: TRBJ1-3; abundance: NA; d_gene: TRBD1; v_gene: TRBV5-4; CDR3aa: CASHGKTGGKGGNTIYF; CDR3nt: TGTGCCAGCCATGGGAAGACAGGGGGAAAGGGTGGAAACACCATATATTTT
j_gene: TRBJ1-3; abundance: NA; d_gene: NA; v_gene: TRBV5-1; CDR3aa: CASSPIPGNTIYF; CDR3nt: TGCGCCAGCAGCCCCATTCCTGGAAACACCATATATTTT
j_gene: TRBJ2-7; abundance: once; d_gene: NA; v_gene: TRBV18; CDR3aa: CASSPLAIYEQYF; CDR3nt: TGTGCCAGCTCACCACTGGCAATCTACGAGCAGTACTTC
j_gene: TRBJ2-7; abundance: NA; d_gene: NA; v_gene: TRBV18; CDR3aa: CASSPGTNYEQYF; CDR3nt: TGTGCCAGCTCACCCGGGACAAACTACGAGCAGTACTTC
j_gene: TRBJ2-5; abundance: NA; d_gene: NA; v_gene: TRBV19; CDR3aa: CASSDRVQETQYF; CDR3nt: TGTGCCAGTAGTGACAGAGTCCAAGAGACCCAGTACTTC
j_gene: TRBJ2-5; abundance: NA; d_gene: TRBD2; v_gene: TRBV10-2; CDR3aa: CASSPGLVYETQYF; CDR3nt: TGCGCCAGCAGTCCCGGACTAGTATATGAGACCCAGTACTTC
j_gene: TRBJ2-1; abundance: NA; d_gene: NA; v_gene: TRBV5-4; CDR3aa: CASSLSRGWANEQFF; CDR3nt: TGTGCCAGCAGCCTGAGCAGGGGATGGGCGAATGAGCAGTTCTTC
j_gene: TRBJ2-1; abundance: NA; d_gene: NA; v_gene: TRBV9; CDR3aa: CASSVERGGNEQFF; CDR3nt: TGTGCCAGCAGCGTAGAACGGGGTGGGAATGAGCAGTTCTTC
j_gene: TRBJ2-1; abundance: once; d_gene: NA; v_gene: TRBV5-4; CDR3aa: CASSPMDSYNEQFF; CDR3nt: TGTGCCAGCAGCCCAATGGACAGTTACAATGAGCAGTTCTTC
j_gene: TRBJ1-5; abundance: NA; d_gene: TRBD1; v_gene: TRBV6-1; CDR3aa: CASSEWDRAEQPQHF; CDR3nt: TGTGCCAGCAGTGAGTGGGACAGGGCGGAACAGCCCCAGCATTTT
j_gene: TRBJ1-1; abundance: NA; d_gene: TRBD1; v_gene: TRBV2; CDR3aa: CASSKTGAANTEAFF; CDR3nt: TGTGCCAGCAGTAAGACAGGGGCCGCGAACACTGAAGCTTTCTTT
j_gene: TRBJ1-1; abundance: NA; d_gene: NA; v_gene: TRBV3-1/TRBV3-2; CDR3aa: CASSSSPGTLNTEAFF; CDR3nt: TGTGCCAGCAGCTCAAGCCCCGGGACATTGAACACTGAAGCTTTCTTT
j_gene: TRBJ1-4; abundance: NA; d_gene: TRBD1; v_gene: TRBV30; CDR3aa: CAWSDPYRGTVNEKLFF; CDR3nt: TGTGCCTGGAGTGACCCCTATCGCGGGACAGTAAATGAAAAACTGTTTTTT
j_gene: TRBJ1-1; abundance: NA; d_gene: NA; v_gene: TRBV16; CDR3aa: CASSQSRGSEAFF; CDR3nt: TGTGCCAGCAGCCAATCGCGGGGTTCCGAAGCTTTCTTT
j_gene: TRBJ2-5; abundance: NA; d_gene: NA; v_gene: TRBV6-5; CDR3aa: CASSYSQPAAQYF; CDR3nt: TGTGCCAGCAGTTACAGTCAGCCCGCGGCCCAGTACTTC
j_gene: TRBJ1-2; abundance: NA; d_gene: NA; v_gene: TRBV16; CDR3aa: CASSQFIRTTNYGYTF; CDR3nt: TGTGCCAGCAGCCAATTTATCAGGACAACTAACTATGGCTACACCTTC
j_gene: TRBJ1-1; abundance: NA; d_gene: TRBD1; v_gene: TRBV25-1; CDR3aa: CASSPTGANTEAFF; CDR3nt: TGTGCCAGCTCCCCCACAGGGGCGAACACTGAAGCTTTCTTT
j_gene: TRBJ2-2; abundance: NA; d_gene: NA; v_gene: TRBV6-1; CDR3aa: CASSETSTLANTGELFF; CDR3nt: TGTGCCAGCAGTGAAACGTCAACCCTAGCGAACACCGGGGAGCTGTTTTTT
j_gene: TRBJ1-2; abundance: NA; d_gene: NA; v_gene: TRBV11-2; CDR3aa: CASSNAGAAGLYYGYTF; CDR3nt: TGTGCCAGCAGTAACGCAGGGGCGGCAGGCCTGTATTATGGCTACACCTTC
j_gene: TRBJ1-1; abundance: NA; d_gene: NA; v_gene: TRBV19; CDR3aa: CASSISRGTEAFF; CDR3nt: TGTGCCAGTAGTATCAGCAGAGGCACTGAAGCTTTCTTT
j_gene: TRBJ2-4; abundance: NA; d_gene: NA; v_gene: TRBV3-1/TRBV3-2; CDR3aa: CASSQASRLAKNIQYF; CDR3nt: TGTGCCAGCAGCCAAGCATCGCGGTTAGCCAAAAACATTCAGTACTTC
j_gene: TRBJ1-6; abundance: NA; d_gene: NA; v_gene: TRBV3-1/TRBV3-2; CDR3aa: CASSQAGRDNSPLHF; CDR3nt: TGTGCCAGCAGCCAAGCCGGGCGGGATAATTCACCCCTCCACTTT
j_gene: TRBJ1-5; abundance: NA; d_gene: NA; v_gene: TRBV7-2; CDR3aa: CASSLDSNQPQHF; CDR3nt: TGTGCCAGCAGCTTAGATTCTAATCAGCCCCAGCATTTT